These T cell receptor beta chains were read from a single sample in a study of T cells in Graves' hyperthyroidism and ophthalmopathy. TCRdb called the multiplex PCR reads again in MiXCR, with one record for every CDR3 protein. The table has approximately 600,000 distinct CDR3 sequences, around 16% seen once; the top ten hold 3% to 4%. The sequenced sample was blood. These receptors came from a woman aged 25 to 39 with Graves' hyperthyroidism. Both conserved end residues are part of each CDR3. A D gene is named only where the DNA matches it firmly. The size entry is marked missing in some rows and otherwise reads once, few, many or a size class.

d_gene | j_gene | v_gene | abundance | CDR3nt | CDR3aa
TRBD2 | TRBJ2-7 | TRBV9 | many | TGTGCCAGCAGCCCAGGGGGTGGGCTAGCGGGAGTAAAGTTTTCGCCGGACTACGAGCAGTACTTC | CASSPGGGLAGVKFSPDYEQYF
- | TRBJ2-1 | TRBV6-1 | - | TGTGCCAGCAGTGAGAGTATACTGTACGGTGAGCAGTTCTTC | CASSESILYGEQFF
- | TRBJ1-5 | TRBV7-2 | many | TGTGCCAGCAGCTTATGGTATAGCAATCAGCCCCAGCATTTT | CASSLWYSNQPQHF
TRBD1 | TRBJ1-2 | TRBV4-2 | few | TGTGCCAGCAGGGACAGGTTAATTAGTGGCTACACCTTC | CASRDRLISGYTF
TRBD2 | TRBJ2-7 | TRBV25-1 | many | TGTGCCAGCAGGGCGGGAGGGTTGTTCGAGCAGTACTTC | CASRAGGLFEQYF
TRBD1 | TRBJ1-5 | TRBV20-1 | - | TGCAGTGCTAGCAACCGCAGGGGGATTGGCAATCAGCCCCAGCATTTT | CSASNRRGIGNQPQHF
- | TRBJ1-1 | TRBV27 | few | TGTGCCAGCGGTCACGAATCGAACACTGAAGCTTTCTTT | CASGHESNTEAFF
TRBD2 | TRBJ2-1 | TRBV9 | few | TGTGCCAGCAGCGTAGGAGCGGGAGTCCGCAATGAGCAGTTCTTC | CASSVGAGVRNEQFF
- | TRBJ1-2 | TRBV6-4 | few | TGTGCCAGCAGTGACCTACGGGGTGGGGGCTACACCTTC | CASSDLRGGGYTF
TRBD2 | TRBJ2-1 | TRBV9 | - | TGTGCCAGCAGCGTAGAAGCGGGGCGGAACTACAATGAGCAGTTCTTC | CASSVEAGRNYNEQFF
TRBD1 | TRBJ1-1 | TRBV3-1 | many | TGTGCCAGCAAACAACAGGGGGCAGGCACTGAAGCTTTCTTT | CASKQQGAGTEAFF
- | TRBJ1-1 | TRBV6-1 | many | TGTGCCAGCAGTTACCCAGCGAACACTGAAGCTTTCTTT | CASSYPANTEAFF
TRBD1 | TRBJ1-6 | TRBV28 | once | TGTGCCAGCATCTACCGGGACAGGGGACGGAATTCACCCCTCCACTTT | CASIYRDRGRNSPLHF
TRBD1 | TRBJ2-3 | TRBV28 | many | TGTGCCAGCGCCCGGGACAGGGGCACAGATACGCAGTATTTT | CASARDRGTDTQYF
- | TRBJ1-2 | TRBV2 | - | TGTGCCAGCAGTCGAGAGCCGCAGGTTCCTGGCTACACCTTC | CASSREPQVPGYTF
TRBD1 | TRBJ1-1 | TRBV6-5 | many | TGTGCCAGCAGTTACTCCGGAGGGGGCGCGTACACTGAAGCTTTCTTT | CASSYSGGGAYTEAFF
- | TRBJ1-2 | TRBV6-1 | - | TGTGCCAGCAGCGACCTGGAGCGCGGGGTATGGAACTATGGCTACACCTTC | CASSDLERGVWNYGYTF
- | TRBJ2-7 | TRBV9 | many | TGTGCCAGCAGCGCCTACAGCGGGCCTACCTACGAGCAGTACTTC | CASSAYSGPTYEQYF
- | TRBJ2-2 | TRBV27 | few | TGTGCCAGCAGTTATGGGGCAGGGAAGTACACCGGGGAGCTGTTTTTT | CASSYGAGKYTGELFF
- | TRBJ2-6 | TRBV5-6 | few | TGTGCCAGCAGCGCCGACATCGTAAGCTCTGGGGCCAACGTCCTGACTTTC | CASSADIVSSGANVLTF
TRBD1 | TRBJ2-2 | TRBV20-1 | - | TGCAGTGCTAGGGACAGGCATCTCACCGGGGAGCTGTTTTTT | CSARDRHLTGELFF
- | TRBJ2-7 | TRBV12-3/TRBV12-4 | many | TGTGCCAGCAGTTTAGGCGGCATGGTCGAGCAGTACTTC | CASSLGGMVEQYF
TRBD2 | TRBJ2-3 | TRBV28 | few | TGTGCCAGCAGTGCCGGGACTAGCGGGAGGCTGACAGATACGCAGTATTTT | CASSAGTSGRLTDTQYF
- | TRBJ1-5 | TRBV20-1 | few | TGCAGTGCTACCGAGACAGGCCACAATCAGCCCCAGCATTTT | CSATETGHNQPQHF
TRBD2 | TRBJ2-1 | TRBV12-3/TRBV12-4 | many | TGTGCCAGCAGTCTAACTAGCGTCCTGGGAGAGCAGTTCTTC | CASSLTSVLGEQFF
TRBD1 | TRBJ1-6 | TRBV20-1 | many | TGCAGTGCTCCGTCTCAGGGGGGTTCACCCCTCCACTTT | CSAPSQGGSPLHF
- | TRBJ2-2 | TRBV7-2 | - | TGTGCCAGCAGCTTTGACGGTTACACCGGGGAGCTGTTTTTT | CASSFDGYTGELFF
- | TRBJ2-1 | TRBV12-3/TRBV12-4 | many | TGTGCCAGCAGTTTTGGGGGGAGGCTGAGGGATGAGCAGTTCTTC | CASSFGGRLRDEQFF
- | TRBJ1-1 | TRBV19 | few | TGTGCCAGTAGTATAGTCGGGAGTAGGACTGAAGCTTTCTTT | CASSIVGSRTEAFF
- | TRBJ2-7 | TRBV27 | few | TGTGCCAGCAGTTTCCTGACCGGGATGAACTCCTACGAGCAGTACTTC | CASSFLTGMNSYEQYF
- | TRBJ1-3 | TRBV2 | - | TGTGCCAGCAGCTTGAACGGGGTCTCTGGAAACACCATATATTTT | CASSLNGVSGNTIYF
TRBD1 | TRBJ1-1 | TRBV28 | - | TGTGCCAGCAGCCCCACTTCCGAAGGGGACAGCGAAGCTTTCTTT | CASSPTSEGDSEAFF
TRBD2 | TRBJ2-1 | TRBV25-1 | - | TGTGCCAGCAGTGACTTTGGGAAAATTAGCGGGAGCTCCTACAATGAGCAGTTCTTC | CASSDFGKISGSSYNEQFF
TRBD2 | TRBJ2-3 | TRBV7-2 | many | TGTGCCAGCAGTTCGGGGGGGCAACGGTCCAGAGATACGCAGTATTTT | CASSSGGQRSRDTQYF